The 29 T cell receptor beta chains below all came from one sample that was sequenced in a study of cytomegalovirus exposure and HLA in healthy donors. The PCR used 60 Vbeta and 13 Jbeta primers. Sequenced by immunoSEQ multiplex PCR; TCRdb stores in-frame clones only, minus some. Of 150,000 to 200,000 clones listed, around 87% are singletons. Specimen: PBMCs. All receptors derive from a woman younger than 30 in good health and CMV-seronegative.

The chain combines TRBV10-3 with TRBJ1-3; perhaps TRBD1 as D (5 bases). The ends were cut back, 9 bases at V and 0 bases at J, with 12 bases in the middle. The CDR3 is 14 residues long. Germline V gene data show CDR1 as ENHRY and CDR2 as SYGVKD. The CDR3 nucleotides read TGTGCCATACGCGACAGCGTCTCTGGAAACACCATATATTTT. Translation: CAIRDSVSGNTIYF.

The chain has TRBV7-4 and TRBJ1-1, with TRBD1 matching over 8 bases. The germline gives CDR1 SGHVT, CDR2 SQSDAQ. The CDR3 contains 14 residues. The J segment lost 6 bases and the V segment lost 1 base, leaving 4 bases of the junction unmatched. The CDR3 DNA sequence: TGTGCCAGCAGCTTAGACAGGGGGTGCGCTGAAGCTTTCTTT. Its translation: CASSLDRGCAEAFF.

V and J are TRBV29-1 and TRBJ2-7; D is perhaps TRBD1 (5 bases). This CDR3 is built from 13 residues. Trimming took off 4 bases at V and 4 bases at J, with 14 bases between the two ends. Germline assignment: CDR1 SQVTM and CDR2 ANQGSEA. The CDR3 DNA reads TGCAGCGTTGGGGCAGGGTTTGATTACGAGCAGTACTTC. Translating gives CSVGAGFDYEQYF.

The chain carries TRBV30 and TRBJ2-1; D not resolved. CDR1 is GTSNPN, CDR2 SVGIG, per germline (reference sequence). V was trimmed by 4 bases and J by 9 bases, leaving 13 bases between them. The CDR3 totals 12 residues. As DNA, the CDR3 is TGTGCCTGGACCCTCCTTAGTCGTGAGCAGTTCTTC. This gives the protein CAWTLLSREQFF.

The V gene is TRBV29-1, the J gene TRBJ1-2; 7 positions agree with TRBD1. Losses at the gene ends were 6 bases for V and 3 bases for J; bases not matched to a gene: 7. Germline loops: CDR1 SQVTM, CDR2 ANQGSEA. The CDR3 sequence is 13 residues long. This CDR3 reads CSVVTGSDYGYTF. In DNA, the CDR3 is TGCAGCGTAGTGACAGGGTCGGACTATGGCTACACCTTC.

V is TRBV6-1 and J is TRBJ2-3, with D possibly TRBD2 on 6 matching bases. The V end was cut by 0 bases, the J end by 1 base, with 14 bases between. The CDR3 has 17 residues. Germline assignment: CDR1 MNHNS and CDR2 SASEGT. This CDR3 is CASSEARRASGTDTQYF. In nucleotides, the CDR3 is TGTGCCAGCAGTGAAGCGCGGAGGGCTTCTGGCACAGATACGCAGTATTTT.

The gene calls are TRBV6-5 and TRBJ2-5; 9 bases fit TRBD2. Trimming removed 10 bases from V and 7 bases from J; junction bases left unmatched: 16. The length of the CDR3 is 15 residues. Germline CDR1 reads MNHEY; CDR2 reads SVGAGI. CDR3 bases: TGTGCCACTCGTAGGACTAGCGACCTGCCAGGGACCCAGTACTTC. It yields the protein CATRRTSDLPGTQYF.

This sequence joins TRBV6-5 and TRBJ1-2; a possible D gene is TRBD1 (5 bases). Germline CDR1 reads MNHEY; CDR2 reads SVGAGI. V lost 6 bases to trimming and J lost 2 bases, with 16 bases between them. The CDR3 runs 15 residues. The CDR3 region is CASSTNEQANYGYTF. In DNA form, the CDR3 reads TGTGCCAGCAGCACGAACGAACAGGCCAACTATGGCTACACCTTC.

This clone was counted once. The rearrangement uses TRBV27 and TRBJ2-3; possibly TRBD2 for D (5 bases). Per germline, CDR1 MNHEY and CDR2 SMNVEV (reference sequence). Trimming took off 2 bases at V and 2 bases at J, with 8 bases between the two ends. The CDR3 totals 14 residues. CDR3 in DNA: TGTGCCAGCAGTTTAGCGGGCCTCACAGATACGCAGTATTTT. Protein: CASSLAGLTDTQYF.

The chain links TRBV6-4 to TRBJ2-3; 7 bases are a match to TRBD1. J gave up 1 base and V 2 bases, and 3 bases lay outside the gene matches. This CDR3 has 15 amino acids. Germline V gives CDR1 MRHNA, CDR2 SNTAGT. CDR3: CASSDGQGGTDTQYF. The CDR3 DNA follows: TGTGCCAGCAGTGACGGGCAGGGGGGCACAGATACGCAGTATTTT.

J is TRBJ2-7 and V is TRBV5-1, with 7 bases matching TRBD2. The CDR3 loop spans 13 amino acids. The V gene end was trimmed by 0 bases and the J gene end by 5 bases; junction bases not matched to a gene: 2. Germline V gives CDR1 SGHRS, CDR2 YFSETQ. CDR3 amino acids: CASSLGTRDEQYF. The CDR3 DNA sequence: TGCGCCAGCAGCTTGGGGACTAGAGACGAGCAGTACTTC.

The CDR3 region has the DNA TGTGCCACGACAGTTAACACCGGGGAGCTGTTTTTT. It codes for CATTVNTGELFF. V usage is TRBV10-3 and J usage is TRBJ2-2; tentative D call: TRBD1 (5 bases). V lost 10 bases and J 2 bases, leaving 8 bases between the germline ends. CDR1 is ENHRY, CDR2 SYGVKD, per germline. The CDR3 runs 12 residues.

The chain joins TRBV19 to TRBJ1-6; D call uncertain. The CDR3 consists of 14 residues. Germline V gene sequence: CDR1 LNHDA, CDR2 SQIVND (reference sequence). Trimming took 1 base from V and 6 from J, leaving 7 bases between them. The CDR3 reads CASSIVTGNSPLHF. CDR3 nucleotide sequence: TGTGCCAGTAGTATAGTAACGGGTAATTCACCCCTCCACTTT. Based on the CDR3 plus reference TRBV19 and TRBJ1-6, the full variable domain is DGGITQSPKYLFRKEGQNVTLSCEQNLNHDAMYWYRQDPGQGLRLIYYSQIVNDFQKGDIAEGYSVSREKKESFPLTVTSAQKNPTAFYLCASSIVTGNSPLHFGNGTRLTVT.

The rearrangement joins TRBV6-6 to TRBJ1-4; D remains ambiguous. This CDR3 contains 16 residues. Trimming pared 2 bases from V and 0 bases from J, leaving 10 bases between. The V gene's germline CDR1 is MNHNY and CDR2 SVGAGI (reference sequence). The CDR3 region is CASSYRRGSTNEKLFF. The CDR3 DNA reads TGTGCCAGCAGTTACCGCAGAGGATCAACTAATGAAAAACTGTTTTTT.

The rearrangement links TRBV2 to TRBJ2-5; a weak D match, TRBD1 (5 bases). The better agreement between TRBJ2-7 and the DNA end casts doubt on the J call. CDR3 length equals 15 residues. Germline V gene data show CDR1 as SNHLY and CDR2 as FYNNEI. The CDR3 region is CASSETQGRDYEQYF. CDR3 in DNA: TGTGCCAGCAGTGAAACCCAGGGAAGGGACTACGAGCAGTACTTC.

The chain joins TRBV10-3 to TRBJ1-1; the D gene is possibly TRBD1 (5 bases). Deletions cut 2 bases from V and 2 bases from J, with 9 bases between. The germline CDR1 and CDR2 sequences are ENHRY and SYGVKD. The CDR3 is 14 residues long. CDR3 sequence reads: CAISEDSFNTEAFF. CDR3 DNA sequence: TGTGCCATCAGTGAGGACAGCTTTAACACTGAAGCTTTCTTT.

The V and J genes are TRBV5-4 and TRBJ1-6, with TRBD1 matching over 9 bases. J was trimmed by 7 bases and V by 4 bases; bases with no gene match: 6. The CDR3 consists of 15 residues. Germline V gene sequence: CDR1 SGHNT, CDR2 YYREEE (reference sequence). The CDR3 here is CASSGTGTGNSPLHF. The DNA of the CDR3 is TGTGCCAGCAGCGGGACAGGGACGGGAAATTCACCCCTCCACTTT.

The rearrangement uses TRBV5-1 and TRBJ1-6; no firm D call. The germline V gene has CDR1 SGHRS and CDR2 YFSETQ. Trimming left V 4 bases short and J 0 bases short, with 14 bases between. The CDR3 loop spans 17 amino acids. CDR3 nucleotides: TGCGCCAGCAGCCCGAACTTCGGGTCCTCCTATAATTCACCCCTCCACTTT. Residues: CASSPNFGSSYNSPLHF.

Of note for this clone: Since the CDR3 does not end with the conserved phenylalanine or tryptophan, this likely comes from a read error. This chain uses TRBV5-6 with TRBJ2-7, with a possible D match to TRBD1 (6 bases). V was cut by 1 base and J by 4 bases, with 12 bases left in between. CDR1 and CDR2 (germline): SGHDT, YYEEEE. The CDR3 spans 14 residues. CDR3 DNA: TGTGCCAGCAGCTTGATCCTGGACAGTTACGAGCAGTACCTC. It codes for CASSLILDSYEQYL.

V and J are TRBV4-3 and TRBJ2-7; TRBD1 matches 9 bases. Trimming cost V 4 bases and J 3 bases; bases outside gene matches: 7. Germline loops: CDR1 LGHNA, CDR2 YSLEER. This CDR3 region has 15 residues. As DNA, the CDR3 is TGCGCCAGCAGCCTAACGACGGGACAGGGCTACGAGCAGTACTTC. It translates to CASSLTTGQGYEQYF.

The chain links TRBV19 to TRBJ2-7; 12 nucleotides agree with TRBD2. The V and J ends lost 7 bases and 2 bases, in that order; junction bases with no gene match: 9. CDR1 is LNHDA, CDR2 SQIVND, per germline (reference sequence). The CDR3 consists of 16 residues. CDR3: CASKETSGSGPYEQYF. The CDR3 DNA sequence: TGTGCCAGTAAGGAGACTAGCGGGAGTGGGCCCTACGAGCAGTACTTC. Drawing the rest from reference TRBV19 and TRBJ2-7, the complete variable domain is DGGITQSPKYLFRKEGQNVTLSCEQNLNHDAMYWYRQDPGQGLRLIYYSQIVNDFQKGDIAEGYSVSREKKESFPLTVTSAQKNPTAFYLCASKETSGSGPYEQYFGPGTRLTVT.

The chain joins TRBV6-5 to TRBJ1-2, with 8 bases lining up with TRBD1. Germline V gene lookup returns CDR1 MNHEY and CDR2 SVGAGI. The ends lost 6 bases at V and 6 bases at J; junction bases unmatched: 6. There are 13 residues in the CDR3. In DNA, the CDR3 is TGTGCCAGCAGCCGCCAGGGGGCGAATGGCTACACCTTC. Its protein product is CASSRQGANGYTF.

The chain couples TRBV28 to TRBJ2-3, with 8 positions matching TRBD1. The V and J ends lost 5 bases and 1 base, in that order; junction bases with no gene match: 5. The germline V gene has CDR1 MDHEN and CDR2 SYDVKM. This CDR3 is built from 15 residues. This CDR3 reads CASSTPGQGTDTQYF. DNA of the CDR3: TGTGCCAGCAGTACTCCGGGACAGGGCACAGATACGCAGTATTTT.

The chain employs TRBV7-9 and TRBJ2-3; no clear D. The germline V and J ends were trimmed by 3 bases and 2 bases, with 12 bases remaining between them. This CDR3 is 15 amino acids long. The germline gives CDR1 SEHNR, CDR2 FQNEAQ (reference sequence). In DNA form, the CDR3 reads TGTGCCAGCAGCTTGGCGGTAACGACCACAGATACGCAGTATTTT. Its translation: CASSLAVTTTDTQYF.

This clone was seen a single time. The V gene is TRBV7-2, the J gene TRBJ1-3; possibly TRBD1 for D (6 bases). CDR3 size: 14 residues. V dropped 5 bases and J dropped 2 bases, with 10 bases sitting between them. Per germline, CDR1 SGHTA and CDR2 FQGNSA. The CDR3 protein is CASSQQGPGNTIYF. CDR3 in DNA: TGTGCCAGCAGCCAACAGGGACCTGGAAACACCATATATTTT.

This rearrangement joins TRBV6-1 to TRBJ2-1; TRBD2 matches at 10 bases. The V and J ends lost 1 base and 6 bases, in that order; junction bases with no gene match: 3. The CDR3 loop spans 15 amino acids. Looked up from germline, CDR1 is MNHNS and CDR2 is SASEGT. The CDR3 nucleotides read TGTGCCAGCAGTGAAGAAATAGCGGGGGGCAATGAGCAGTTCTTC. It yields the protein CASSEEIAGGNEQFF.

The chain joins TRBV20-1 to TRBJ1-1; D unresolved. Germline loops: CDR1 DFQATT, CDR2 SNEGSKA (reference sequence). The CDR3 sequence is 11 residues long. V was clipped by 6 bases and J by 6 bases, with 11 bases between them. This CDR3 reads CSAVVVSEAFF. Here the CDR3 DNA reads TGCAGTGCGGTAGTGGTCTCTGAAGCTTTCTTT.

The rearrangement uses TRBV28 and TRBJ1-5; 7 positions match TRBD1. The CDR3 is 13 residues long. With 6 bases clipped from V and 4 bases from J, the junction kept 3 bases outside the gene matches. Germline CDR1 MDHEN, CDR2 SYDVKM. This CDR3 is CASSSTGNQPQHF. For the CDR3, the DNA is TGTGCCAGCAGCTCGACAGGGAATCAGCCCCAGCATTTT.

The V call is TRBV4-1, the J call TRBJ2-7; D is uncertain. CDR1 is MGHRA and CDR2 is YSYEKL in the germline V gene. This CDR3 contains 14 residues. Trimming stripped 0 bases from V and 4 bases from J, with 10 bases between. The CDR3 sequence is CASSQETILYEQYF. CDR3 DNA sequence: TGCGCCAGCAGCCAAGAAACTATCCTATACGAGCAGTACTTC.